Only a few counts were recorded for the clone carrying this TCR beta chain. The target antigen is unknown. A universal primer site and UMIs were added as TCR cDNA was made by 5'RACE template switching. TCRdb analysed the 5' RACE reads with MiXCR anew, one entry per CDR3 protein. The table shows hundreds of thousands of distinct CDR3 sequences, with roughly 3.9% occurring only once. The data belong to a study of T cells after yellow fever vaccination. Study-level findings and limits: It was a weaker secondary response, yet one that peaked faster, at day 5 versus 15. Booster sampling recovered most clones from primary vaccination (approximately 97% CD4, roughly 86% CD8).

The CDR3 has 13 residues. From germline, CDR1 is SGHRS and CDR2 YFSETQ. V was cut by 2 bases and J by 3 bases, with 8 bases left in between. This chain links TRBV5-1 with TRBJ1-1; D remains ambiguous. This specimen consisted of PBMCs, obtained 5 days after the yellow fever booster vaccination. This sequence was found in a man between 18 and 35 years old who received the YFV17D yellow fever vaccine. CDR3 loop: CASSLWGDTEAFF. CDR3 nucleotide sequence: TGCGCCAGCAGCTTATGGGGTGACACTGAAGCTTTCTTT. Full variable domain (missing parts from reference TRBV5-1 and TRBJ1-1): KAGVTQTPRYLIKTRGQQVTLSCSPISGHRSVSWYQQTPGQGLQFLFEYFSETQRNKGNFPGRFSGRQFSNSRSEMNVSTLELGDSALYLCASSLWGDTEAFFGQGTRLTVV.